The clone carrying this T cell receptor beta chain has a count of ten or more. The antigen is not known. Trimming stripped 3 bases from V and 0 bases from J, with 21 bases between. Germline V gene data show CDR1 as DFQATT and CDR2 as SNEGSKA (reference sequence). There are 17 residues in the CDR3. The source of the sample is a study of T-cell reconstitution after alpha-beta-depleted transplantation in children. Overall study findings and caveats: In some patients, recipient T cells and intrathymic progenitors surviving conditioning explained high day-60 diversity. The authors attributed T-cell counts and diversity one year after transplant mostly to newly produced T cells.

The library targeted TCRbeta and was prepared with unique molecular identifiers. TCRdb itself ran the PCR reads through MiXCR, one entry per CDR3 protein. The sample has around 440,000 distinct CDR3 sequences, approximately 10% seen once; the top ten hold just over 2%. The clonotype was recovered from a child younger than 10 with inherited bone marrow failure, due to receive a stem cell transplant. The material was PBMCs, obtained before TCRalphabeta/CD19-depleted stem cell transplant. This chain uses TRBV20-1 with TRBJ2-7; D is unresolved. CDR3: CSARRPSVTHISYEQYF. CDR3 in DNA: TGCAGTGCTAGGAGGCCGTCCGTGACCCACATCTCCTACGAGCAGTACTTC.